The 26 T cell receptor beta chains given below trace back to one sample, sequenced in a study of OX40 agonist ivuxolimab in advanced cancers. Some clones are missing from TCRdb's copy, which holds only in-frame ones; the method was immunoSEQ multiplex PCR. The top ten hold 21% of the sample, which has 30,000 to 45,000 clones, 70% to 80% seen once. The sample was CD4+ or CD8+ T cells sorted from blood, taken in a trial of the OX40 agonist ivuxolimab. The receptors derive from an adult with an advanced solid tumor such as melanoma, head and neck, liver or kidney cancer.

The CDR3 region is CASSLGLGPYEQYF. The CDR3 nucleotides read TGTGCCAGCAGCTTAGGACTGGGGCCCTACGAGCAGTACTTC. The rearrangement uses TRBV5-5 and TRBJ2-7, with D perhaps TRBD1 or TRBD2 (5 bases each). Trimming left V 2 bases short and J 2 bases short, with 11 bases between. The CDR3 consists of 14 residues. In germline, CDR1 is SGHKS, CDR2 YYEKEE (reference sequence).

The rearrangement links TRBV6-5 to TRBJ2-5; D unclear. The CDR3 loop spans 11 amino acids. V was shortened by 6 bases and J by 3 bases, with 5 bases between the two germline ends. The germline V gene has CDR1 MNHEY and CDR2 SVGAGI. This CDR3 reads CASRIKETQYF. The DNA of the CDR3 is TGTGCCAGCAGGATCAAAGAGACCCAGTACTTC.

This chain connects TRBV5-4 to TRBJ1-2; tentative D call: TRBD1 (6 bases). Germline V CDR1 and CDR2: SGHNT, YYREEE (reference sequence). The CDR3 has 14 amino acids. With 0 bases removed from V and 5 bases from J, the gap between germline ends came to 11 bases. In DNA, the CDR3 is TGTGCCAGCAGCTTGGGACAGGCAACTTATGGCTACACCTTC. This encodes CASSLGQATYGYTF.

The chain has TRBV5-1 and TRBJ2-1, with TRBD1 identical over 7 bases. V was clipped by 2 bases and J by 3 bases; unmatched bases: 5. CDR1 SGHRS and CDR2 YFSETQ come from the germline V gene. The CDR3 has 15 residues. The CDR3, as DNA: TGCGCCAGCAGCTTTAGCCAGGGGGTCTACAATGAGCAGTTCTTC. Residues: CASSFSQGVYNEQFF.

The chain has TRBV27 and TRBJ2-1; 11 bases are a match to TRBD2. The CDR3 contains 16 residues. After removal of 5 bases from V and 5 bases from J, the junction contained 8 bases not matched to a gene. From germline, CDR1 is MNHEY and CDR2 SMNVEV (reference sequence). The CDR3 is CASSPRLAGFNNEQFF. DNA for the CDR3: TGTGCCAGCAGTCCTAGACTAGCGGGGTTCAACAATGAGCAGTTCTTC.

This chain uses TRBV5-6 with TRBJ2-7; D gene uncertain. CDR1 is SGHDT, CDR2 YYEEEE, per germline. CDR3 length: 14 amino acids. V gave up 0 bases and J gave up 0 bases, with 7 bases separating them. The CDR3 sequence is CASSLVGISYEQYF. The CDR3 DNA sequence: TGTGCCAGCAGCTTGGTAGGCATCTCCTACGAGCAGTACTTC. The complete variable domain, with remaining parts taken from reference TRBV5-6 and TRBJ2-7, reads DAGVTQSPTHLIKTRGQQVTLRCSPKSGHDTVSWYQQALGQGPQFIFQYYEEEERQRGNFPDRFSGHQFPNYSSELNVNALLLGDSALYLCASSLVGISYEQYFGPGTRLTVT.

This clone is a singleton in its sample. The chain is built from TRBV19 and TRBJ2-5; 10 nucleotides align to TRBD2. Germline CDR1 and CDR2: LNHDA and SQIVND (reference sequence). The V and J ends lost 2 bases and 4 bases, in that order; junction bases with no gene match: 4. The CDR3 sequence is 15 residues long. Here the CDR3 DNA reads TGTGCCAGTAGTATAAGGGGACTAGCGACAGAGACCCAGTACTTC. This gives the protein CASSIRGLATETQYF.

This chain uses TRBV13 with TRBJ1-1; weak D call: TRBD1 (6 bases). Germline V gene sequence: CDR1 PRHDT, CDR2 FYEKMQ (reference sequence). Trimming left V 5 bases short and J 0 bases short, with 22 bases between. The CDR3 runs 18 residues. The CDR3 DNA reads TGTGCCAGCAGCCCCACAGGGCGGGTCGCTCTTATGAACACTGAAGCTTTCTTT. This codes for CASSPTGRVALMNTEAFF.

This clone was seen a few times. This chain uses TRBV5-1 with TRBJ2-1; tentatively, D is TRBD1 (6 bases). Deletions cut 1 base from V and 3 bases from J, with 11 bases between. CDR1 SGHRS and CDR2 YFSETQ come from the germline V gene. The CDR3 has 15 residues. CDR3 bases: TGCGCCAGCAGCTTGTGGGGACAACTCTACAATGAGCAGTTCTTC. As protein: CASSLWGQLYNEQFF.

The V gene is TRBV27, the J gene TRBJ1-1; perhaps TRBD1 as D (5 bases). This CDR3 contains 14 residues. The germline gives CDR1 MNHEY, CDR2 SMNVEV (reference sequence). V was clipped by 0 bases and J by 4 bases, with 9 bases between them. CDR3 in DNA: TGTGCCAGCAGTTTATCTGCAGGGACCACTGAAGCTTTCTTT. It codes for CASSLSAGTTEAFF.

The gene calls are TRBV27 and TRBJ2-1; no firm D call. This CDR3 spans 11 amino acids. Trimming cost V 7 bases and J 8 bases, with 9 bases left between them. The germline V gene encodes CDR1 MNHEY and CDR2 SMNVEV (reference sequence). CDR3 sequence: CASTLGHEQFF. The CDR3 DNA reads TGTGCCAGCACCCTCGGCCATGAGCAGTTCTTC.

The table lists this clone with a few counts. This chain links TRBV7-5 with TRBJ1-4; the table calls TRBD1, which could not be checked here. TRBV7-5 represents a pseudogene. The CDR3 is 15 residues long. Here the CDR3 reads CARSGRAGVNEKLFF. CDR3 bases: TGTGCCAGAAGCGGACGGGCAGGGGTTAATGAAAAACTGTTTTTT.

This sequence joins TRBV4-1 and TRBJ1-1; a weak D match, TRBD1 (5 bases). The CDR3 is 15 residues long. Trimming removed 3 bases at V and 4 bases at J, with 15 bases between. In germline, CDR1 is MGHRA, CDR2 YSYEKL. The CDR3 is CASSHVRGSATEAFF. The CDR3, as DNA: TGCGCCAGCAGCCACGTGCGGGGGTCGGCCACTGAAGCTTTCTTT.

V and J are TRBV5-6 and TRBJ2-7; possible D gene TRBD1, 5 bases. Between the trimmed V and J ends, which lost 4 bases and 0 bases, there was a span of 11 bases. Germline lookup yields CDR1 SGHDT and CDR2 YYEEEE. The CDR3 extends over 14 amino acids. The chain's CDR3 is CASSKTTASYEQYF. CDR3 nucleotide sequence: TGTGCCAGCAGCAAAACGACAGCCTCCTACGAGCAGTACTTC.

This chain links TRBV7-9 with TRBJ2-1; TRBD2 matches 13 bases. V lost 4 bases and J lost 7; bases outside the gene matches: 10. The germline CDR1 and CDR2 sequences are SEHNR and FQNEAQ (reference sequence). This CDR3 is 17 amino acids long. The CDR3 DNA reads TGTGCCAGCAGCTCCCTCAGGACTAGCGGGAGTGTAAATGAGCAGTTCTTC. This codes for CASSSLRTSGSVNEQFF.

Here the CDR3 reads CASSLWMGGGYTF. CDR3 nucleotide sequence: TGTGCCAGCAGTTTATGGATGGGTGGGGGCTACACCTTC. The chain carries TRBV27 and TRBJ1-2; no clear D gene. The length of the CDR3 is 13 residues. Germline V CDR1 and CDR2: MNHEY, SMNVEV (reference sequence). The germline V and J ends were trimmed by 1 base and 8 bases, with 11 bases remaining between them.

The chain carries TRBV7-8 and TRBJ2-2, with 13 bases aligning to TRBD2. V lost 3 bases to trimming and J lost 7 bases; unmatched junction nucleotides: 11. Germline V gives CDR1 SGHVS, CDR2 FQNEAQ. The CDR3 length is 18 residues. CDR3: CASSFMGLAGYPGGELFF. DNA for the CDR3: TGTGCCAGCAGCTTTATGGGACTAGCGGGATATCCGGGCGGGGAGCTGTTTTTT.

This chain links TRBV29-1 with TRBJ1-2, with 8 bases matching TRBD1. CDR1 is SQVTM and CDR2 is ANQGSEA in the germline V gene. This CDR3 region has 13 residues. With 7 bases clipped from V and 1 base from J, the junction kept 5 bases outside the gene matches. In nucleotides, the CDR3 is TGCAGCGCCGAGACAGGGGTTAACTATGGCTACACCTTC. Protein: CSAETGVNYGYTF.

The chain has TRBV9 and TRBJ2-7; 8 bases fit TRBD2. Per the germline V gene, CDR1 is SGDLS and CDR2 is YYNGEE. The CDR3 is 16 residues long. The V gene end was trimmed by 0 bases and the J gene end by 2 bases; junction bases not matched to a gene: 7. DNA of the CDR3: TGTGCCAGCAGCGTAGGGGGGCTAGCGGGTGCCTACGAGCAGTACTTC. Translated: CASSVGGLAGAYEQYF.

This clone was detected only a few times. The chain combines TRBV27 with TRBJ2-1; tentatively, D is TRBD2 (5 bases). This CDR3 spans 16 amino acids. V was shortened by 10 bases and J by 3 bases, with 22 bases between the two germline ends. CDR1 MNHEY and CDR2 SMNVEV come from the germline V gene (reference sequence). The CDR3 here is CATLGRSGTLYNEQFF. CDR3 DNA sequence: TGTGCCACCCTAGGACGGAGCGGTACCCTCTACAATGAGCAGTTCTTC.

The V gene is TRBV28, the J gene TRBJ2-5, with a tentative D call TRBD1 (6 bases). Germline CDR1 reads MDHEN; CDR2 reads SYDVKM. The CDR3 length is 14 residues. Trimming took off 2 bases at V and 5 bases at J, with 12 bases between the two ends. CDR3 region: CASSLETGSETQYF. The DNA for the CDR3 is TGTGCCAGCAGTTTAGAAACAGGGTCCGAGACCCAGTACTTC.

Here the CDR3 reads CASSQVPESGANVLTF. CDR3 in DNA: TGCGCCAGCAGCCAAGTTCCGGAGTCTGGGGCCAACGTCCTGACTTTC. The V call is TRBV4-1, the J call TRBJ2-6; D not certain. Germline CDR1 is MGHRA and CDR2 is YSYEKL. V was cut by 1 base and J by 1 base, with 8 bases left in between. This CDR3 contains 16 residues.

The V call is TRBV25-1, the J call TRBJ2-5; no clear D. The V and J ends lost 4 bases and 5 bases respectively, with 2 bases between them. The CDR3 totals 10 residues. Germline lookup yields CDR1 MGHDK and CDR2 SYGVNS. CDR3 sequence (DNA): TGTGCCAGCAGTGGCGAGACCCAGTACTTC. Protein sequence: CASSGETQYF.

The chain couples TRBV18 to TRBJ2-1, with no clear D. V lost 2 bases, J lost 6 bases, and 5 bases lay in between. The CDR3 consists of 12 residues. CDR1 and CDR2 (germline): KGHSH, LQKENI. CDR3 nucleotides: TGTGCCAGCTCACCAGTCCGCAATGAGCAGTTCTTC. Its protein product is CASSPVRNEQFF.

V gene TRBV2 combines with J gene TRBJ2-1; 9 positions match TRBD1. The CDR3 totals 15 residues. Germline V CDR1 and CDR2: SNHLY, FYNNEI. V lost 2 bases, J lost 8 bases, and 7 bases stayed unmatched. The CDR3 bases are TGTGCCAGCAGTGAATTGTTACAGGGGGCAGATGAGCAGTTCTTC. Protein product: CASSELLQGADEQFF.

The chain links TRBV7-3 to TRBJ2-5; 9 nucleotides match TRBD2. The J segment lost 1 base and the V segment lost 3 bases, leaving 3 bases of the junction unmatched. The CDR3 sequence is 15 residues long. The germline V gene encodes CDR1 SGHTA and CDR2 FQGTGA. CDR3 residues: CASSFSGGPQETQYF. The CDR3 nucleotides are TGTGCCAGCAGCTTTAGCGGGGGACCCCAAGAGACCCAGTACTTC.